This TCR beta chain was captured in a study of blood T cells in healthy people across ages. A second PCR, run for roughly 6 to 11 cycles, used a sample-barcoded 5' primer plus a J-beta primer mix. Every cDNA molecule carried a tag from a template-switch adaptor bearing 12 random nucleotides. TCRdb re-called the 5' RACE reads with MiXCR, one entry per CDR3 protein. The sample lists approximately 1.5 million distinct CDR3 sequences; 40% to 45% were seen once. This clonotype was detected only a few times. Germline loops: CDR1 LGHNA, CDR2 YSLEER. The CDR3 spans 17 residues. V was clipped by 0 bases and J by 6 bases, with 18 bases between them.

The clonotype originates from a woman aged 18-29 years in good health. The J gene is TRBJ2-1, the V gene TRBV4-3; either TRBD1 or TRBD2 may supply D (6 bases each). Sequencing was performed on blood. This chain's CDR3 is CASSQDPRGAYINEQFF. The CDR3 region has the DNA TGCGCCAGCAGCCAAGATCCTAGGGGGGCCTATATCAATGAGCAGTTCTTC.